The source of this T cell receptor beta chain is a study of regulatory T cells in long-lasting Graves disease. The CDR3 totals 15 residues. Germline V lookup: CDR1 MDHEN, CDR2 SYDVKM. Trimming removed 7 bases from V and 1 base from J, with 13 bases in between. As to time point: newly diagnosed GD, antithyroid drugs for less than 3 months. Generation of the TCR library employed RNA extracted from PBMCs. Each of the patients was recruited from an endocrinology department situated in Xi'an, China. Arm-PCR with iRepertoire HTBI primers amplified the CDR3 regions for these TCR beta libraries. TCRdb reanalysed the multiplex PCR reads using MiXCR and keeps one entry per CDR3 protein. Among more than 350,000 distinct CDR3 sequences listed, approximately 15% were seen once. This clonotype was observed at least ten times. The same sample was also studied in work on T cells in Graves' hyperthyroidism and ophthalmopathy.

The chain combines TRBV28 with TRBJ2-2; TRBD1 is a possible D gene (6 bases). The sequences come from peripheral blood mononuclear cells (PBMCs), collected at new diagnosis, from a patient treated with antithyroid drugs. The origin of this receptor is a woman aged 25 to 39 with Graves disease. Here the CDR3 DNA reads TGTGCCAGCATCCAGTCCAGGGGGAACACCGGGGAGCTGTTTTTT. As protein: CASIQSRGNTGELFF.